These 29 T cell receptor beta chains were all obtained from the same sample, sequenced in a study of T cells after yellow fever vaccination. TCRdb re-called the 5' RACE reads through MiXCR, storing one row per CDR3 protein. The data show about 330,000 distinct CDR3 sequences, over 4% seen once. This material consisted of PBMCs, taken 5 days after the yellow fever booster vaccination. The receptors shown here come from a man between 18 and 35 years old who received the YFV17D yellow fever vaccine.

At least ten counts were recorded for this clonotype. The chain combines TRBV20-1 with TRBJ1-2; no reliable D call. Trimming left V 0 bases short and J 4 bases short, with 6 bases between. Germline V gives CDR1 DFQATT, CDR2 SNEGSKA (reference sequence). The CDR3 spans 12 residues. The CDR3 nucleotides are TGCAGTGCTAGAGATTTGGCCTATGGCTACACCTTC. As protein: CSARDLAYGYTF.

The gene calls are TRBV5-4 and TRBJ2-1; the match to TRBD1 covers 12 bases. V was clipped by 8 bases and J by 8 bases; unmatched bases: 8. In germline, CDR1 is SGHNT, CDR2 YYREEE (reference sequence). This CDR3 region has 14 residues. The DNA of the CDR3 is TGTGCCAGTCAACGGGACAGGGGGCACGATGAGCAGTTCTTC. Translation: CASQRDRGHDEQFF.

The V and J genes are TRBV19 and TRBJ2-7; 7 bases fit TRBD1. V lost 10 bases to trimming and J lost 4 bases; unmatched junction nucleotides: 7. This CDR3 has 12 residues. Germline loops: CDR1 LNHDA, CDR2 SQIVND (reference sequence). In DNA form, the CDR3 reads TGTGCCACCCCGGGACAGCAATACGAGCAGTACGTC. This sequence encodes CATPGQQYEQYV.

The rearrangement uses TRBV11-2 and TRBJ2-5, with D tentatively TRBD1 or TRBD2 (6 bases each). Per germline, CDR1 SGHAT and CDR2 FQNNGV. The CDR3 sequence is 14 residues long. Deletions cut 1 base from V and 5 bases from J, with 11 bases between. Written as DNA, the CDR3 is TGTGCCAGCAGCTTAGGGGGGGCTCCGGAGACCCAGTACTTC. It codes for CASSLGGAPETQYF. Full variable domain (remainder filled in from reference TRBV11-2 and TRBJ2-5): EAGVAQSPRYKIIEKRQSVAFWCNPISGHATLYWYQQILGQGPKLLIQFQNNGVVDDSQLPKDRFSAERLKGVDSTLKIQPAKLEDSAVYLCASSLGGAPETQYFGPGTRLLVL.

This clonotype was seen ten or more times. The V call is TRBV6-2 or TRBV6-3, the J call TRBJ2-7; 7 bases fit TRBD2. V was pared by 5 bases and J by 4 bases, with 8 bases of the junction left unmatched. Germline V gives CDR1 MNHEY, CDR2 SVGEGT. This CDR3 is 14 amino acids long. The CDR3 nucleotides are TGTGCCAGCAGTACAACTAGCGCCAGATACGAGCAGTACGTC. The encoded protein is CASSTTSARYEQYV.

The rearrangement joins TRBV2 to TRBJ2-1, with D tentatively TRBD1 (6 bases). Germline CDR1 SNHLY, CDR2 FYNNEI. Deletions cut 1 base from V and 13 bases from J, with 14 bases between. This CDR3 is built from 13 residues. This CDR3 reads CASSEGVVRGQFF. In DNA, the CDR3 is TGTGCCAGCAGTGAAGGGGTCGTCAGGGGCCAGTTCTTC.

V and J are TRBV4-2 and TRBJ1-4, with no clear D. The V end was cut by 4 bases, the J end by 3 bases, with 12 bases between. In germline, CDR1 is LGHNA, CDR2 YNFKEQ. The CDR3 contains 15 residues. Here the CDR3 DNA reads TGTGCCAGCAGCCCCGGGGATTGGGCTAATGAAAAACTGTTTTTT. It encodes CASSPGDWANEKLFF.

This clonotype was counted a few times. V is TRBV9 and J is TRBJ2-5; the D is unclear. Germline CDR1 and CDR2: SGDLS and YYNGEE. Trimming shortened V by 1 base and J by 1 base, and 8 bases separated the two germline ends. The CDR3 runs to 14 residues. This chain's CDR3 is CASSVKPTQETQYF. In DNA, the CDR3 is TGTGCCAGCAGCGTAAAGCCAACCCAAGAGACCCAGTACTTC.

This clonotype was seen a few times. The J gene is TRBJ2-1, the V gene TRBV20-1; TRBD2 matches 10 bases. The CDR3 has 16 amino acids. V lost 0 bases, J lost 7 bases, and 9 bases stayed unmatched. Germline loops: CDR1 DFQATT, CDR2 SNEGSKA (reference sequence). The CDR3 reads CSARDASGGSRNEQFF. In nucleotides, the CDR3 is TGCAGTGCTAGAGATGCTAGCGGGGGCTCCAGGAATGAGCAGTTCTTC.

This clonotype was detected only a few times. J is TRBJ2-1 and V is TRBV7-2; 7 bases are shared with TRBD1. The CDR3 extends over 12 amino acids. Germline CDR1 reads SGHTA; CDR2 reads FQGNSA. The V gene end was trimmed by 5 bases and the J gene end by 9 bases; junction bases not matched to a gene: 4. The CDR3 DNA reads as TGTGCCAGCAGCCCGCAGGGGGTTGAGCAGTTCTTC. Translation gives CASSPQGVEQFF.

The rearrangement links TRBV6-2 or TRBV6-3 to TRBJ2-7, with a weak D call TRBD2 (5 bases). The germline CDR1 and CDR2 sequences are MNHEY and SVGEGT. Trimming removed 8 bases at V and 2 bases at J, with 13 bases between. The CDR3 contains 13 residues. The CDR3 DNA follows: TGTGCCAGCGCTCGCGAGGGTCCCTACGAGCAGTACGTC. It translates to CASAREGPYEQYV.

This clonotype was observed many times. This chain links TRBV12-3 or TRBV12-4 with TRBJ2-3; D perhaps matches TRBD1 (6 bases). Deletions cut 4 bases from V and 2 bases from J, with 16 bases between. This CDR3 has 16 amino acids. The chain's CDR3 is CASSSGAGSFTDTQYF. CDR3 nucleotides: TGTGCCAGCAGTTCAGGGGCCGGTTCCTTCACAGATACGCAGTATTTT.

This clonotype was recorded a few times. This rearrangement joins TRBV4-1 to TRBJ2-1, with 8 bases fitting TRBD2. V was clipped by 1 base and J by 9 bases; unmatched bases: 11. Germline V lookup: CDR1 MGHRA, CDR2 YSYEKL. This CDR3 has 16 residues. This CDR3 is CASSQVAGGFWSEQFF. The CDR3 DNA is TGCGCCAGCAGCCAAGTGGCGGGGGGTTTTTGGAGTGAGCAGTTCTTC.

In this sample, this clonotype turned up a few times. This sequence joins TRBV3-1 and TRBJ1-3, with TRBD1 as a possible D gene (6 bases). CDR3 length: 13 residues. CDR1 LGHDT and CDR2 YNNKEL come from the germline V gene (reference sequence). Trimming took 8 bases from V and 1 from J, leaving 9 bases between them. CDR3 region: CASGGASGNTIYF. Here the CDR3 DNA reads TGTGCCAGCGGGGGGGCATCTGGAAACACCATATATTTT.

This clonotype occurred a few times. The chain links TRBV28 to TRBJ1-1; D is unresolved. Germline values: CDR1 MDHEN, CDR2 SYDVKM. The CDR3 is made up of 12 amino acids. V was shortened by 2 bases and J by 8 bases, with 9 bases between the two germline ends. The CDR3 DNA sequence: TGTGCCAGCAGTTTACCCGGTCTAGAAGCTTTCTTT. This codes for CASSLPGLEAFF.

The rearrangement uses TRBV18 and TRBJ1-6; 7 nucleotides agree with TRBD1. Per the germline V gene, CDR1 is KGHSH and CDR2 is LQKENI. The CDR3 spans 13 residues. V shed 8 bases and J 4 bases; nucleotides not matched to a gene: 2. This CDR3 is CASTGQYNSPLHF. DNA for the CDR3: TGTGCCAGCACGGGACAGTATAATTCACCCCTCCACTTT.

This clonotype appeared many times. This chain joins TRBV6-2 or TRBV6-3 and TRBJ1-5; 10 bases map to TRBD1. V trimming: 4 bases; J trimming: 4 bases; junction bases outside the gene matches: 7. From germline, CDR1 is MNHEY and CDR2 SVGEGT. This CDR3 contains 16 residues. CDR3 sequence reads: CASSSLDRGDNQPQHF. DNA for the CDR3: TGTGCCAGCAGTTCCCTGGACAGGGGGGATAATCAGCCCCAGCATTTT.

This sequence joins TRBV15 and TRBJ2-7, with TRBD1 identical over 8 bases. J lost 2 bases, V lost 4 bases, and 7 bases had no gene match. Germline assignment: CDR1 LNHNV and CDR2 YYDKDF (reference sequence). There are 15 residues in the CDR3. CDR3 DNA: TGTGCCACCAGCATGATACAGGGGGACCCCTACGAGCAGTACTTC. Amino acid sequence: CATSMIQGDPYEQYF.

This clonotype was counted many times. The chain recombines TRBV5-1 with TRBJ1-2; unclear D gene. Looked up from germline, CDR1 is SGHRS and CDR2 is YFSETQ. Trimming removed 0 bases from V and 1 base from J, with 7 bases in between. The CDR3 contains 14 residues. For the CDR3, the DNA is TGCGCCAGCAGCTTGGATGGAAATAACTATGGCTACACCTTC. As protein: CASSLDGNNYGYTF.

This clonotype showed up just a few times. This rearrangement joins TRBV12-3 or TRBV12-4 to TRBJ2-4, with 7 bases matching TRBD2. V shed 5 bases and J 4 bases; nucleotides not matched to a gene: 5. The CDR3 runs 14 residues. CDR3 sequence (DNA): TGTGCCAGCAGTGAACACGGGGGGAAAAACATTCAGTACTTC. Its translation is CASSEHGGKNIQYF.

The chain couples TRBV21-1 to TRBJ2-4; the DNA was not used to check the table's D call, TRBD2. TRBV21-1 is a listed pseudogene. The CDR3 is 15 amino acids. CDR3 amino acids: CASSKAQGGRDIQYF. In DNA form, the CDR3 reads TGTGCCAGCAGCAAAGCGCAGGGGGGGAGGGACATTCAGTACTTC.

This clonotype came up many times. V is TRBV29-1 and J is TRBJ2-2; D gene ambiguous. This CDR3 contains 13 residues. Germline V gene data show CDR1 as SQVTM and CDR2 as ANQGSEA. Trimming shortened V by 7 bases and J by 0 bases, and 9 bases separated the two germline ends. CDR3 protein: CSGVSANTGELFF. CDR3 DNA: TGCAGCGGGGTCTCTGCGAACACCGGGGAGCTGTTTTTT.

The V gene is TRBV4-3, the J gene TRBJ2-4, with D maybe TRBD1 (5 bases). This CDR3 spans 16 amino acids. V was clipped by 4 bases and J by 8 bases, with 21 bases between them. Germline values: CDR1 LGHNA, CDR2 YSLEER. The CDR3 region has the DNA TGCGCCAGCAGCCCGGCGGCCGTTCAGGGTAGGGACATTCAGTACTTC. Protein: CASSPAAVQGRDIQYF.

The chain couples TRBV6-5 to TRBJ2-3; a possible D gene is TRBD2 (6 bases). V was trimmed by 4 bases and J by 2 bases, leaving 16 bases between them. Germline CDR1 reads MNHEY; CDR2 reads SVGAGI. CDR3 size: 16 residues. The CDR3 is CASSSNRDSHTDTQYF. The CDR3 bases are TGTGCCAGCAGTTCAAACCGGGACTCTCACACAGATACGCAGTATTTT.

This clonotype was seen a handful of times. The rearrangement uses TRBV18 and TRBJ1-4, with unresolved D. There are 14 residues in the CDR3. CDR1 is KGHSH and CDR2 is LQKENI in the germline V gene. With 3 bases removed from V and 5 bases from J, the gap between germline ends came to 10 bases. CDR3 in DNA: TGTGCCAGCTCACCCTCGGACGGCAATGAAAAACTGTTTTTT. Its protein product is CASSPSDGNEKLFF.

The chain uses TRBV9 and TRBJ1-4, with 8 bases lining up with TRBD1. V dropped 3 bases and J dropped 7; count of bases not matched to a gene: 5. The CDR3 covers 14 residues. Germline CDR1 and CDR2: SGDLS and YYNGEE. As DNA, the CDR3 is TGTGCCAGCAGCGACGGGACAGGTGGTGAAAAACTGTTTTTT. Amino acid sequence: CASSDGTGGEKLFF.

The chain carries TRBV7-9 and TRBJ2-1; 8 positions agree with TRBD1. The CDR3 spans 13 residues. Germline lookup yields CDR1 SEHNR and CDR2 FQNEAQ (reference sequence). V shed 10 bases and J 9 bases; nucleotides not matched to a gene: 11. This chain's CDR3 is CATGTSGGGEQFF. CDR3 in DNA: TGTGCCACAGGAACGTCAGGGGGCGGTGAGCAGTTCTTC. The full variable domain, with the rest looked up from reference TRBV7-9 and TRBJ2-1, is DTGVSQNPRHKITKRGQNVTFRCDPISEHNRLYWYRQTLGQGPEFLTYFQNEAQLEKSRLLSDRFSAERPKGSFSTLEIQRTEQGDSAMYLCATGTSGGGEQFFGPGTRLTVL.

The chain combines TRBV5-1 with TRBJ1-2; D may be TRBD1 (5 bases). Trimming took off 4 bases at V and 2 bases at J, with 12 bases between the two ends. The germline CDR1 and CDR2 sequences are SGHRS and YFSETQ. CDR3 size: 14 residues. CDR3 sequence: CASSNQGSNYGYTF. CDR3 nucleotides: TGCGCCAGCAGCAACCAGGGTTCCAACTATGGCTACACCTTC.

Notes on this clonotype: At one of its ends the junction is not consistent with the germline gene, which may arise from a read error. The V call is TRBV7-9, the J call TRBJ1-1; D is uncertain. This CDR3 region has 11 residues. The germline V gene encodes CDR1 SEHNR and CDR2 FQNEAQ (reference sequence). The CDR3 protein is CASSFVGTPEF. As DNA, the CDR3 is TGTGCCAGCAGCTTTGTAGGAACGCCTGAATTT.